This TCR beta chain appears in the sequencing data of a study of T cell responses to AZD1222 COVID-19 vaccine. Looked up from germline, CDR1 is SGDLS and CDR2 is YYNGEE. Trimming left V 3 bases short and J 10 bases short, with 11 bases between. The CDR3 loop spans 13 amino acids. To note about this clone: The antigen remains undetermined.

Repertoires were generated with immunoSEQ multiplex PCR, while TCRdb's copy carries only in-frame clones and drops some. The profile shows about 140,000 clones, 92% of them singletons. Regarding the study as a whole: Baseline seropositivity occurred in only a handful of AZD1222 recipients. White British people made up most donors, females outnumbered males, and clonal diversity was possibly underestimated.

The chain recombines TRBV9 with TRBJ1-6, with unresolved D. The TCR originated in an adult who received the AZD1222 COVID-19 vaccine. The specimen comprised peripheral blood, sampled 28 days after the second AZD1222 dose. CDR3 sequence: CASSGIAGSPLHF. The CDR3 bases are TGTGCCAGCAGCGGAATAGCCGGATCACCCCTCCACTTT.